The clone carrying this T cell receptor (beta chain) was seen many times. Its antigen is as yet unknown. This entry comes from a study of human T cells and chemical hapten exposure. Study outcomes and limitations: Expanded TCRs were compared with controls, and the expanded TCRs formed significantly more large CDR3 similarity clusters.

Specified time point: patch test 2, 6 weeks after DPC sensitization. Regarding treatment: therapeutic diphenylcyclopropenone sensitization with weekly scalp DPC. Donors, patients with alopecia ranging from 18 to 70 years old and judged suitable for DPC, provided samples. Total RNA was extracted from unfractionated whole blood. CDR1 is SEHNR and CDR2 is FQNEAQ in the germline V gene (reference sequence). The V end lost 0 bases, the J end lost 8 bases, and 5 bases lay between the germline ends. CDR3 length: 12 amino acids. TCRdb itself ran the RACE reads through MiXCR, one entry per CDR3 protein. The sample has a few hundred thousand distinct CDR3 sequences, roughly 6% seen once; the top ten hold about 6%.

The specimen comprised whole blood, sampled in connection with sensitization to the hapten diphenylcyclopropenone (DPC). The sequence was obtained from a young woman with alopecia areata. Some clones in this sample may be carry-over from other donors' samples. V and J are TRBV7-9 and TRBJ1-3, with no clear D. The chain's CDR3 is CASSLAVDTIYF. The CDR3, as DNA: TGTGCCAGCAGCTTAGCGGTCGACACCATATATTTT.